Each of the 25 T cell receptor beta chains below was sequenced from the same sample in a study of T cells in Graves' hyperthyroidism and ophthalmopathy. RNA transcripts gave rise to amplified TCR beta CDR3 regions. During a first-round RT-PCR of the TCR CDR3, the HTBI primer set was used. One entry per CDR3 protein, called by TCRdb with MiXCR from the multiplex PCR reads. The sample has around 300,000 distinct CDR3 sequences, roughly 13% seen once; the top ten hold less than 8%. Sequences were obtained from blood. The receptors come from a woman aged 40-49 years with Graves' hyperthyroidism.

V gene TRBV6-5 combines with J gene TRBJ2-7; the match to TRBD2 covers 12 bases. The CDR3 runs to 15 residues. Trimming removed 6 bases from V and 1 base from J; junction bases left unmatched: 4. Germline V CDR1 and CDR2: MNHEY, SVGAGI. CDR3 sequence: CASRAGLAGSYEQYF. CDR3 bases: TGTGCCAGCAGGGCCGGACTAGCGGGATCCTACGAGCAGTACTTC.

This clonotype was counted many times. V usage is TRBV20-1 and J usage is TRBJ2-1; D is unresolved. CDR1 is DFQATT, CDR2 SNEGSKA, per germline (reference sequence). The CDR3 extends over 14 amino acids. V lost 3 bases and J lost 0, with 9 bases in between. The CDR3 bases are TGCAGTGCTAGTGAACAGCGCTCCTACAATGAGCAGTTCTTC. It codes for CSASEQRSYNEQFF.

This clonotype was recorded many times. The chain couples TRBV2 to TRBJ1-4; perhaps TRBD1 as D (5 bases). The V gene lost 6 bases and the J gene lost 7 bases, with 18 bases spanning the gap. Germline values: CDR1 SNHLY, CDR2 FYNNEI. There are 15 residues in the CDR3. The CDR3 protein is CASSVLGPRSEKLFF. In DNA form, the CDR3 reads TGTGCCAGCAGCGTGCTGGGGCCGCGGAGTGAAAAACTGTTTTTT.

The V call is TRBV7-9, the J call TRBJ2-5; possible D gene TRBD2, 5 bases. Per the germline V gene, CDR1 is SEHNR and CDR2 is FQNEAQ (reference sequence). Trimming cost V 2 bases and J 4 bases, with 11 bases left between them. This CDR3 is built from 14 residues. The CDR3 spells CASSLIAGAETQYF. The CDR3 coding sequence is TGTGCCAGCAGCTTAATCGCGGGTGCAGAGACCCAGTACTTC.

This clonotype was recorded at least ten times. The rearrangement joins TRBV6-6 to TRBJ1-2, with no clear D. The CDR3 has 14 amino acids. Trimming left V 0 bases short and J 7 bases short, with 12 bases between. Germline V gene sequence: CDR1 MNHNY, CDR2 SVGAGI (reference sequence). CDR3 sequence: CASSYSVPAAGYTF. CDR3 DNA: TGTGCCAGCAGTTACTCCGTTCCGGCGGCTGGCTACACCTTC.

A few counts support this clonotype. This chain connects TRBV18 to TRBJ1-1, with D uncertain. The CDR3 has 13 amino acids. Trimming removed 1 base at V and 10 bases at J, with 13 bases between. CDR1 KGHSH and CDR2 LQKENI come from the germline V gene. CDR3 in amino acids: CASSPRDKEGAFF. The CDR3 nucleotides read TGTGCCAGCTCACCACGGGATAAGGAGGGAGCTTTCTTT.

The chain is built from TRBV7-6 and TRBJ1-2, with a tentative D call TRBD1 (5 bases). Germline CDR1 reads SGHVS; CDR2 reads FNYEAQ. The germline V and J ends were trimmed by 2 bases and 4 bases, with 8 bases remaining between them. CDR3 length: 13 residues. The CDR3 loop is CASSLFGTYGYTF. The DNA for the CDR3 is TGTGCCAGCAGCTTATTCGGGACCTATGGCTACACCTTC.

This clonotype has more than one count but fewer than ten. V gene TRBV5-1 combines with J gene TRBJ2-5, with 7 bases that match TRBD1. Unmatched junction bases numbered 4, after V lost 0 bases and J lost 2 bases. The CDR3 length is 15 residues. CDR1 and CDR2 from the germline V gene are SGHRS and YFSETQ. The chain's CDR3 is CASSLDGTVQETQYF. The CDR3 nucleotides read TGCGCCAGCAGCTTGGATGGGACAGTACAAGAGACCCAGTACTTC.

There are a few counts of this clonotype. The V and J genes are TRBV5-1 and TRBJ2-1, with D perhaps TRBD2 (6 bases). Germline V gives CDR1 SGHRS, CDR2 YFSETQ. This CDR3 comprises 15 residues. Between the trimmed V and J ends, which lost 3 bases and 4 bases, there was a span of 14 bases. The DNA of the CDR3 is TGCGCCAGCAGCTATGACGGGACTGAATACAATGAGCAGTTCTTC. It specifies CASSYDGTEYNEQFF.

At least ten counts were recorded for this clonotype. The chain has TRBV2 and TRBJ2-5, with TRBD2 matching over 11 bases. V gave up 5 bases and J gave up 3 bases; unmatched junction bases: 8. Germline V lookup: CDR1 SNHLY, CDR2 FYNNEI. This CDR3 spans 16 amino acids. CDR3 nucleotide sequence: TGTGCCAGCAGTCCCCCAGGGGGACTAGCGGAAGAGACCCAGTACTTC. It is translated as CASSPPGGLAEETQYF.

This clonotype has ten or more counts. This chain links TRBV6-2 or TRBV6-3 with TRBJ2-7; 13 bases agree with TRBD2. Germline lookup yields CDR1 MNHEY and CDR2 SVGEGT. The CDR3 extends over 18 amino acids. The V and J ends lost 0 bases and 3 bases, in that order; junction bases with no gene match: 8. CDR3 in DNA: TGTGCCAGCAGTTACTCGACCCCCGGGACTAGCGGGAACTACGAGCAGTACTTC. Its translation is CASSYSTPGTSGNYEQYF.

The chain joins TRBV18 to TRBJ2-5; no clear D gene. Germline V gene sequence: CDR1 KGHSH, CDR2 LQKENI. The length of the CDR3 is 13 residues. The ends were cut back, 3 bases at V and 5 bases at J, with 10 bases in the middle. The CDR3 spells CASSPDRHETQYF. The DNA for the CDR3 is TGTGCCAGCTCACCCGACCGGCATGAGACCCAGTACTTC.

In the case of this clonotype: A much larger clone lies a single base off, so this may be a read error. The chain is built from TRBV5-5 and TRBJ1-2, with TRBD1 matching 8 bases. Germline CDR1 and CDR2: SGHKS and YYEKEE (reference sequence). The CDR3 loop spans 15 amino acids. The CDR3: CVSSLYQGAESGYTF. The CDR3, as DNA: TGTGTCAGCAGCTTGTATCAGGGGGCGGAGAGTGGCTACACCTTC.

This clonotype was detected ten times or more. The rearrangement links TRBV7-9 to TRBJ2-7, with D hard to call. CDR3 length: 14 residues. V was cut by 5 bases and J by 3 bases, with 14 bases left in between. Germline V gene lookup returns CDR1 SEHNR and CDR2 FQNEAQ (reference sequence). The chain's CDR3 is CASSPRWGLYEQYF. The CDR3, as DNA: TGTGCCAGCAGCCCCAGATGGGGTCTCTACGAGCAGTACTTC.

This clonotype occurred many times. The chain joins TRBV28 to TRBJ1-4; D possibly corresponds to TRBD1 (5 bases). V was clipped by 5 bases and J by 3 bases, with 13 bases between them. CDR1 is MDHEN and CDR2 is SYDVKM in the germline V gene. This CDR3 has 15 residues. This CDR3 is CASSLQGFANEKLFF. For the CDR3, the DNA is TGTGCCAGCAGTCTCCAGGGTTTTGCTAATGAAAAACTGTTTTTT.

This rearrangement joins TRBV5-6 to TRBJ2-3; 8 positions agree with TRBD2. The CDR3 spans 16 residues. CDR1 is SGHDT and CDR2 is YYEEEE in the germline V gene. V shed 3 bases, J shed 4 bases, and the junction held 10 bases outside the gene matches. CDR3 nucleotide sequence: TGTGCCAGCAGCTGGCAGATGGGACTAGTTCCAGATACGCAGTATTTT. This gives the protein CASSWQMGLVPDTQYF.

This clonotype has a count of ten or more. The chain's CDR3 is CASSEARGLRSPLHF. CDR3 bases: TGTGCCAGCAGTGAGGCAAGGGGTCTCAGGTCACCCCTCCACTTT. This rearrangement joins TRBV2 to TRBJ1-6; D possibly corresponds to TRBD1 (5 bases). CDR1 and CDR2 (germline): SNHLY, FYNNEI. The CDR3 consists of 15 residues. Trimming removed 3 bases at V and 10 bases at J, with 16 bases between.

Only a few counts were recorded for this clonotype. V and J are TRBV4-1 and TRBJ2-3; 9 bases line up with TRBD2. The CDR3 runs to 15 residues. The germline gives CDR1 MGHRA, CDR2 YSYEKL. J gave up 3 bases and V 2 bases, and 3 bases lay outside the gene matches. The CDR3 nucleotides read TGCGCCAGCAGCCAAATTAGCGGGAGAACAGATACGCAGTATTTT. This gives the protein CASSQISGRTDTQYF.

The chain links TRBV4-1 to TRBJ1-3; no definite D call. CDR3 length: 13 amino acids. The ends were cut back, 4 bases at V and 4 bases at J, with 8 bases in the middle. Germline values: CDR1 MGHRA, CDR2 YSYEKL. In DNA form, the CDR3 reads TGCGCCAGCAGCCGAGGGTACGGAAACACCATATATTTT. As protein: CASSRGYGNTIYF.

The rearrangement links TRBV20-1 to TRBJ2-2, with TRBD2 matching 7 bases. The junction had 15 bases not matched to a gene; V was cut back by 5 bases and J by 0 bases. CDR3 size: 18 residues. Germline-derived CDR1 and CDR2 are DFQATT and SNEGSKA (reference sequence). The CDR3 loop is CSAGGGASGITNTGELFF. The CDR3 DNA reads as TGCAGTGCTGGTGGAGGGGCTAGCGGAATTACGAACACCGGGGAGCTGTTTTTT.

The chain employs TRBV20-1 and TRBJ2-3; 7 positions match TRBD2. V dropped 1 base and J dropped 10; count of bases not matched to a gene: 17. This CDR3 is built from 16 residues. Looked up from germline, CDR1 is DFQATT and CDR2 is SNEGSKA (reference sequence). CDR3 DNA sequence: TGCAGTGCTAGAGCCCGATTGGCTAGCGGAGCCCTTCCGCAGTATTTT. It specifies CSARARLASGALPQYF.

This clonotype was observed a handful of times. The chain combines TRBV9 with TRBJ1-1; 9 bases line up with TRBD1. The CDR3 has 16 residues. V lost 3 bases, J lost 0 bases, and 6 bases stayed unmatched. The germline CDR1 and CDR2 sequences are SGDLS and YYNGEE. The CDR3 DNA sequence: TGTGCCAGCAGCGCCGGGACAGGGATTATGAACACTGAAGCTTTCTTT. Its translation: CASSAGTGIMNTEAFF.

This clonotype was counted between two and nine times. CDR3 nucleotides: TGTGCCACCAGTGATCACCCAGGGACCCAGTACTTC. Its translation: CATSDHPGTQYF. The chain links TRBV24-1 to TRBJ2-5, with unresolved D. There are 12 residues in the CDR3. The germline V gene encodes CDR1 KGHDR and CDR2 SFDVKD. V shed 3 bases and J shed 7 bases, with 8 bases lying between them.

This clonotype came up many times. This sequence joins TRBV28 and TRBJ2-7; D is undetermined. The CDR3 is 15 residues long. The germline V gene encodes CDR1 MDHEN and CDR2 SYDVKM. V was shortened by 6 bases and J by 0 bases, with 15 bases between the two germline ends. Here the CDR3 reads CASSRLGFSSYEQYF. The CDR3 DNA sequence: TGTGCCAGCAGCCGACTTGGTTTTAGCTCCTACGAGCAGTACTTC.

This clonotype was counted many times. The gene calls are TRBV20-1 and TRBJ2-5, with 8 bases that match TRBD1. CDR1 and CDR2 from the germline V gene are DFQATT and SNEGSKA (reference sequence). The V gene end was trimmed by 5 bases and the J gene end by 1 base; junction bases not matched to a gene: 9. The CDR3 contains 15 residues. The CDR3 loop reads CSAGDRSTFQETQYF. For the CDR3, the DNA is TGCAGTGCTGGGGACAGGAGCACCTTCCAAGAGACCCAGTACTTC.